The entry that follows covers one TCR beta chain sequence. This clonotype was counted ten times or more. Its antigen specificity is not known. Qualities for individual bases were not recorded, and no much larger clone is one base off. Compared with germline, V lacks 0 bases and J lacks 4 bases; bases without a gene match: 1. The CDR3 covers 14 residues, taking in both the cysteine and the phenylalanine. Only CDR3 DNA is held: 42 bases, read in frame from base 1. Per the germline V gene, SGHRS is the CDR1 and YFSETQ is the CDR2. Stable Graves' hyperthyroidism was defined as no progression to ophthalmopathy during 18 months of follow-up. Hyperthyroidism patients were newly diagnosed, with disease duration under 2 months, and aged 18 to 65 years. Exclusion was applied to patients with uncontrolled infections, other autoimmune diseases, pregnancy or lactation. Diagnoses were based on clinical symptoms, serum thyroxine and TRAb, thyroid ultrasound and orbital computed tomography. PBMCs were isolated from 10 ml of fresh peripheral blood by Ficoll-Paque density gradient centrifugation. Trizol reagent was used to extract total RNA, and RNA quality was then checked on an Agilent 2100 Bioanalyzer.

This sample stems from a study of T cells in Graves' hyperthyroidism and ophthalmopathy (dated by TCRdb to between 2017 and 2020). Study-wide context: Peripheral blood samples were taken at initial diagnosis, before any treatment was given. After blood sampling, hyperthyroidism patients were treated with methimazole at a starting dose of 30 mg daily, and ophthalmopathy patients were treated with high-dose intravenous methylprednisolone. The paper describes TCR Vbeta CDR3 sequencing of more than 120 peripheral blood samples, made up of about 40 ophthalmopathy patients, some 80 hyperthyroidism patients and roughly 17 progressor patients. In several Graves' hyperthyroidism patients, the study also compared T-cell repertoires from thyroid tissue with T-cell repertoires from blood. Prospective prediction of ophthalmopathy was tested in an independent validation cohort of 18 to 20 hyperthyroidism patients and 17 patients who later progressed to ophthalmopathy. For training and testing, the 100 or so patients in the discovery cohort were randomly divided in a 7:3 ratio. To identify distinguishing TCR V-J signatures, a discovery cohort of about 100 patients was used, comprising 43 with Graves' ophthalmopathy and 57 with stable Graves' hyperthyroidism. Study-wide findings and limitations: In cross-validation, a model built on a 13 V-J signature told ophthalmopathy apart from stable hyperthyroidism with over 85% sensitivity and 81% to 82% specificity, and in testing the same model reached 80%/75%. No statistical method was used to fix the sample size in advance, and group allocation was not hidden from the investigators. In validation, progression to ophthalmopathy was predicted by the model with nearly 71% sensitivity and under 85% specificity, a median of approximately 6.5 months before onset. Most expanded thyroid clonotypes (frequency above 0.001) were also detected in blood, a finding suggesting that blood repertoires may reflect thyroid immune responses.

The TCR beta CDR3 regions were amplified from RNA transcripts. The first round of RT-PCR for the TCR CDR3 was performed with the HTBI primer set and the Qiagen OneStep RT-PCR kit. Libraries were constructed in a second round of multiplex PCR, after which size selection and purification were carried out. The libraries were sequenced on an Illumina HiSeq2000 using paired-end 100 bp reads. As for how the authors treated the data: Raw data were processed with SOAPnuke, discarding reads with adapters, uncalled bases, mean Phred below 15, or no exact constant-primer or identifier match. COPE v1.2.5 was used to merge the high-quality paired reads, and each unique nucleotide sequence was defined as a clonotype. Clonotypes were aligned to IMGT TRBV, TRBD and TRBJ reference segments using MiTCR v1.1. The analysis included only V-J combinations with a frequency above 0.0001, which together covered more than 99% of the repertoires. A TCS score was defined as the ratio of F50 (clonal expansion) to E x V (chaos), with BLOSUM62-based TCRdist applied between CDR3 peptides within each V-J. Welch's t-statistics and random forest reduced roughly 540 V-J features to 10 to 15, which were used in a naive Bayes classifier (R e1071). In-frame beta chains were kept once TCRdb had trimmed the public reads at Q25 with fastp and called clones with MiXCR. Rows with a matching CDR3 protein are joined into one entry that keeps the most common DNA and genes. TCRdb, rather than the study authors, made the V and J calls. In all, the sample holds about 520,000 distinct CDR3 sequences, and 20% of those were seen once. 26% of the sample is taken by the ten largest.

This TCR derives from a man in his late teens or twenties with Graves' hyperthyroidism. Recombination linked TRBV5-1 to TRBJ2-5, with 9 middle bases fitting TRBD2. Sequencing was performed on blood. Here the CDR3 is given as CASSLGTSAETQYF. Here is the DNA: TGCGCCAGCAGCTTGGGGACTAGCGCAGAGACCCAGTACTTC.